This T cell receptor (beta chain) was sequenced for a study of T cell responses to AZD1222 COVID-19 vaccine. Study results and limitations: Nearly half of spike-specific TCRs reportedly target variant regions that are unmutated in the B.1.351 and B.1.1.7 variants.

Assay used: immunoSEQ multiplex PCR; TCRdb lists only in-frame clones, some missing. The table shows approximately 110,000 clones, with about 88% occurring only once. As regards this clone: Its antigen is not known.

The CDR3 has 15 residues. Trimming stripped 5 bases from V and 0 bases from J, with 11 bases between. Germline-derived CDR1 and CDR2 are MDHEN and SYDVKM. This sequence joins TRBV28 and TRBJ1-5; no clear D. The sample consisted of peripheral blood, taken on day 0 of AZD1222 vaccination. This receptor was obtained from an adult in good health. The CDR3 DNA reads TGTGCCAGCAGTGTACCCCGGTATAGCAATCAGCCCCAGCATTTT. Translation: CASSVPRYSNQPQHF.